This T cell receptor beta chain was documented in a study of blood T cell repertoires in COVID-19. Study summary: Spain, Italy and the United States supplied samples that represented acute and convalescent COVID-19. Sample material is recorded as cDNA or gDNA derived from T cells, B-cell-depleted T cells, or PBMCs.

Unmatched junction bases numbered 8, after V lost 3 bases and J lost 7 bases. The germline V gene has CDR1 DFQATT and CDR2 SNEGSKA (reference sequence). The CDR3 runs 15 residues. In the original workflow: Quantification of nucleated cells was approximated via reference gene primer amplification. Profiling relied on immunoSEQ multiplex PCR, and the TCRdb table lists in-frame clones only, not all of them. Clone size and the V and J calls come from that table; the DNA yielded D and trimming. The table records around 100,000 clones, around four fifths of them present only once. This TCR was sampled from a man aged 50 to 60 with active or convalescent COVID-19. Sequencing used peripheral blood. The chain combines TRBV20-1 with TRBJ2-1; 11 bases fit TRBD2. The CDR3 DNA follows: TGCAGTGCTAGTGATATTATAGCGGGAGGGAATGAGCAGTTCTTC. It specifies CSASDIIAGGNEQFF.